Below, 4 T cell receptor beta chains from the same sample are listed, as sequenced in a study of response to subunit inactivated influenza vaccine. Each CDR3 protein gets one entry after TCRdb re-called the RT-PCR reads with MiXCR. Of 500,000 or so distinct CDR3 sequences in the sample, 16% were seen once. The material was CD4+ T cells sorted from PBMCs, obtained less than 30 months after vaccination. These TCRs come from a man in his fifties or sixties who received an inactivated influenza vaccine.

CDR3 DNA: TGTGCCAGCAGCTTAGTTCCGCAGATCCTAAATTCACCCCTCCACTTT. Translating it yields CASSLVPQILNSPLHF. The chain employs TRBV7-6 and TRBJ1-6; D not resolved. The CDR3 sequence is 16 residues long. Trimming removed 1 base at V and 7 bases at J, with 14 bases between. Germline CDR1 and CDR2: SGHVS and FNYEAQ. The whole variable domain, filled in from reference TRBV7-6 and TRBJ1-6, reads GAGVSQSPRYKVTKRGQDVALRCDPISGHVSLYWYRQALGQGPEFLTYFNYEAQQDKSGLPNDRFSAERPEGSISTLTIQRTEQRDSAMYRCASSLVPQILNSPLHFGNGTRLTVT.

This clonotype was counted ten times or more. The gene calls are TRBV25-1 and TRBJ2-1; 9 bases are shared with TRBD1. The V gene's germline CDR1 is MGHDK and CDR2 SYGVNS. The CDR3 has 15 amino acids. J lost 4 bases, V lost 6 bases, and 7 bases had no gene match. The CDR3 protein is CASRKGTGPYNEQFF. For the CDR3, the DNA is TGTGCCAGCAGAAAAGGGACAGGGCCTTACAATGAGCAGTTCTTC.

CDR3 protein: CASTYWLGETQYF. The CDR3 DNA sequence: TGTGCCAGCACGTACTGGCTGGGAGAGACCCAGTACTTC. The chain links TRBV7-2 to TRBJ2-5; D uncertain. The CDR3 has 13 residues. Germline CDR1 SGHTA, CDR2 FQGNSA. Deletions cut 7 bases from V and 4 bases from J, with 13 bases between.

This clonotype was observed a handful of times. The chain has TRBV24-1 and TRBJ2-1, with unresolved D. This CDR3 spans 15 amino acids. Germline-derived CDR1 and CDR2 are KGHDR and SFDVKD. Trimming stripped 0 bases from V and 2 bases from J, with 7 bases between. The DNA of the CDR3 is TGTGCCACCAGTGATTTGAAGGTCCCCTACAATGAGCAGTTCTTC. Residues: CATSDLKVPYNEQFF.